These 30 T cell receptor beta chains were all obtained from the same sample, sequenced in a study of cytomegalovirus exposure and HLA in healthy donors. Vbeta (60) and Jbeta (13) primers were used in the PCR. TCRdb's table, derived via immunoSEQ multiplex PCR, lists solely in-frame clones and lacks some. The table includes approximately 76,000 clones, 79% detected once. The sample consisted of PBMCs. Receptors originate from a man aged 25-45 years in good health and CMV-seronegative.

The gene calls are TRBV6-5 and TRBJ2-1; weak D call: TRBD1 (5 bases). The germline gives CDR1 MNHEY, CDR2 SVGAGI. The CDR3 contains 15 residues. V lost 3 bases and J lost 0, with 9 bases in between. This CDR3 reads CASSYHRSSYNEQFF. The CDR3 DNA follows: TGTGCCAGCAGTTATCACAGGAGCTCCTACAATGAGCAGTTCTTC.

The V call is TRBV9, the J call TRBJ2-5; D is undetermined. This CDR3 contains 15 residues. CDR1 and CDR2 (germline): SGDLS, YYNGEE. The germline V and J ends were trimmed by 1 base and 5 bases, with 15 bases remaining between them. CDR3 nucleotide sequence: TGTGCCAGCAGCGTAAGTCACCTCCGAGAGGAGACCCAGTACTTC. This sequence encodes CASSVSHLREETQYF. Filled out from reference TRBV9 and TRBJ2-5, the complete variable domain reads DSGVTQTPKHLITATGQRVTLRCSPRSGDLSVYWYQQSLDQGLQFLIQYYNGEERAKGNILERFSAQQFPDLHSELNLSSLELGDSALYFCASSVSHLREETQYFGPGTRLLVL.

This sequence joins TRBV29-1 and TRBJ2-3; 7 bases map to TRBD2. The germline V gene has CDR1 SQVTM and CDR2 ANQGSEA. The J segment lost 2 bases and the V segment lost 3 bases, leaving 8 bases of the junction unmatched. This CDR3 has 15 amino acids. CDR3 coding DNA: TGCAGCGTTGAGCCTCCTAGCGGACCCACAGATACGCAGTATTTT. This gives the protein CSVEPPSGPTDTQYF.

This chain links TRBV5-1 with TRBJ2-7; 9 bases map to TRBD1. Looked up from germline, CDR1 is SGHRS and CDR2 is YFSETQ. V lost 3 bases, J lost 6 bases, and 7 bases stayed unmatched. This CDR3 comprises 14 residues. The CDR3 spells CASSSGQGISEQYF. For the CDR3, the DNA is TGCGCCAGCAGCTCGGGACAGGGAATAAGCGAGCAGTACTTC.

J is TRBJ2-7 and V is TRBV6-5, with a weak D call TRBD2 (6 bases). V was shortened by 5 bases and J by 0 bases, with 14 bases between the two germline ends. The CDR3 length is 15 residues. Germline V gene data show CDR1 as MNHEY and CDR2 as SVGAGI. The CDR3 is CASSRPGLYSYEQYF. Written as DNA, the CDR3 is TGTGCCAGCAGTCGACCGGGACTTTACTCCTACGAGCAGTACTTC.

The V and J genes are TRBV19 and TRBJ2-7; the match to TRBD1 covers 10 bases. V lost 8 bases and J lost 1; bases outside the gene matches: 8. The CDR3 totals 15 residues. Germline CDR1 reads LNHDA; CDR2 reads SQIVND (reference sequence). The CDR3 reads CASGSRDRGSYEQYF. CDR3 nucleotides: TGTGCCAGTGGAAGCCGGGACAGGGGTTCCTACGAGCAGTACTTC.

The CDR3 loop is CASGDSPYEQYF. CDR3 bases: TGCGCCAGCGGGGACAGCCCTTACGAGCAGTACTTC. The rearrangement joins TRBV10-1 to TRBJ2-7, with 7 bases lining up with TRBD1. The V gene end was trimmed by 8 bases and the J gene end by 4 bases; junction bases not matched to a gene: 5. Germline assignment: CDR1 WNHNN and CDR2 SYGVQD (reference sequence). CDR3 length: 12 amino acids.

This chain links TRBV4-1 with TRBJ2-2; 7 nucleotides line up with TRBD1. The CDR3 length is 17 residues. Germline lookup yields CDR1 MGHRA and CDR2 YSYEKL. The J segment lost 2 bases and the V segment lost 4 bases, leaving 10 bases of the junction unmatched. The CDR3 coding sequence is TGCGCCAGCAGCCGGGACAGTGGGGCGCCTAACACCGGGGAGCTGTTTTTT. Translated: CASSRDSGAPNTGELFF.

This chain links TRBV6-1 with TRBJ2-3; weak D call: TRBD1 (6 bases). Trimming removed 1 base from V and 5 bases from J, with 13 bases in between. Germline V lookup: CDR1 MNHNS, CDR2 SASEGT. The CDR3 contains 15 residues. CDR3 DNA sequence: TGTGCCAGCAGTGAAGGGGGGCACCCTTTAGATACGCAGTATTTT. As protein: CASSEGGHPLDTQYF.

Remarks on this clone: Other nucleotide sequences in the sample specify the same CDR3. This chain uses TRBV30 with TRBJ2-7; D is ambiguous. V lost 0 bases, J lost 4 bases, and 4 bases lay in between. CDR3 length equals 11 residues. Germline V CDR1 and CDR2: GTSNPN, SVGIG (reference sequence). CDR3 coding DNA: TGTGCCTGGAGTGTACTGTACGAGCAGTACTTC. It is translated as CAWSVLYEQYF.

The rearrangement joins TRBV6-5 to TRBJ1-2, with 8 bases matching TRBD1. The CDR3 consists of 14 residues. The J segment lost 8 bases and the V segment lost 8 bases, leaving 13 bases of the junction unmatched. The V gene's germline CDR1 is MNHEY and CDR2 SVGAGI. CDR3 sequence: CASGTQGARRGYTF. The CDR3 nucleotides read TGTGCCAGCGGAACCCAGGGGGCGCGGCGAGGCTACACCTTC.

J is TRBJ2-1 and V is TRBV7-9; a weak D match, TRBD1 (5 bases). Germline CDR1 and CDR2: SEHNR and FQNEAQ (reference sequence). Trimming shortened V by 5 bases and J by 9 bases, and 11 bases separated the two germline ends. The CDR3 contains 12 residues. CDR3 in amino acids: CASSPARGEQFF. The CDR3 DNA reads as TGTGCCAGCAGCCCTGCTAGGGGTGAGCAGTTCTTC.

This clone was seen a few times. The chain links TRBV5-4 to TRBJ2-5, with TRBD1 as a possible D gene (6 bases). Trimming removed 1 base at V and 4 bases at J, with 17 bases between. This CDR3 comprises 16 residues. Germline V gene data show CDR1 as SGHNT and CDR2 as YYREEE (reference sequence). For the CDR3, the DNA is TGTGCCAGCAGCTTGAGACCCTCGGACAGACGAGAGACCCAGTACTTC. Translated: CASSLRPSDRRETQYF.

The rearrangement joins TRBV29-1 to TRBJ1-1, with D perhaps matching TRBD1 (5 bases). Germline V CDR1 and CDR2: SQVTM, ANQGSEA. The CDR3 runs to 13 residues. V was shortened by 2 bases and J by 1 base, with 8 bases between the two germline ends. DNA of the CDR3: TGCAGCGTTGAAAAGGGGCAGAACACTGAAGCTTTCTTT. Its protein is CSVEKGQNTEAFF.

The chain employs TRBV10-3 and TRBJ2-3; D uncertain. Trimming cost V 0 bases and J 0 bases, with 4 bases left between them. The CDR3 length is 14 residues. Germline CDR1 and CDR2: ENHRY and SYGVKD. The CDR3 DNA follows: TGTGCCATCAGTGAGTCGACTAGCACAGATACGCAGTATTTT. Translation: CAISESTSTDTQYF.

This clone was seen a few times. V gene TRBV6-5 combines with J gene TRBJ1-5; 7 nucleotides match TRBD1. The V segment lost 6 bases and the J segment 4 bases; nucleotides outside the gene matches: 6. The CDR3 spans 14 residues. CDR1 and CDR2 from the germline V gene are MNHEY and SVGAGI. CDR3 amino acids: CASRPDRTNQPQHF. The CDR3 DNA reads TGTGCCAGCAGACCGGACAGGACGAATCAGCCCCAGCATTTT.

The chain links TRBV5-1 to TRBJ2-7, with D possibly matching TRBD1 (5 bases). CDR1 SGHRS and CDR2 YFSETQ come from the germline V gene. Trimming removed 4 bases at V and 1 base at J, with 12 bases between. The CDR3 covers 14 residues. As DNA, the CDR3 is TGCGCCAGCAGCCAACGGACACCATCCTACGAGCAGTACTTC. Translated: CASSQRTPSYEQYF. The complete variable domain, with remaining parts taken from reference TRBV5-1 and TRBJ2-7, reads KAGVTQTPRYLIKTRGQQVTLSCSPISGHRSVSWYQQTPGQGLQFLFEYFSETQRNKGNFPGRFSGRQFSNSRSEMNVSTLELGDSALYLCASSQRTPSYEQYFGPGTRLTVT.

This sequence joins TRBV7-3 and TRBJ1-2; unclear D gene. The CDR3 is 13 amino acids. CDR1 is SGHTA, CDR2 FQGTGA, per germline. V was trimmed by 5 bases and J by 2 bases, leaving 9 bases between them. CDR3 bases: TGTGCCAGCAGCCCCGACAAAAACTATGGCTACACCTTC. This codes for CASSPDKNYGYTF.

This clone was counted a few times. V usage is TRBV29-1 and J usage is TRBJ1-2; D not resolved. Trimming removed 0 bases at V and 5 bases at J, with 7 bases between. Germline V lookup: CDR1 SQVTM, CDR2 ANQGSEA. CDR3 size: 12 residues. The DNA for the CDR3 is TGCAGCGTTGAAGATCAAGAGTATGGCTACACCTTC. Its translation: CSVEDQEYGYTF.

The DNA for the CDR3 is TGTGCCAGCAGTTCCAGGGGGCAAAGGGGCTACACCTTC. Its protein is CASSSRGQRGYTF. This chain links TRBV6-5 with TRBJ1-2, with 8 bases that match TRBD1. The CDR3 has 13 residues. After removal of 4 bases from V and 8 bases from J, the junction contained 6 bases not matched to a gene. Germline CDR1 reads MNHEY; CDR2 reads SVGAGI.

The CDR3 loop is CASSFRDRDLAGNTIYF. The CDR3 DNA follows: TGTGCCAGCAGCTTCCGCGACCGGGACTTAGCTGGAAACACCATATATTTT. The chain uses TRBV7-8 and TRBJ1-3; possible D gene TRBD1, 5 bases. The CDR3 extends over 17 amino acids. The germline CDR1 and CDR2 sequences are SGHVS and FQNEAQ. Trimming removed 3 bases at V and 2 bases at J, with 17 bases between.

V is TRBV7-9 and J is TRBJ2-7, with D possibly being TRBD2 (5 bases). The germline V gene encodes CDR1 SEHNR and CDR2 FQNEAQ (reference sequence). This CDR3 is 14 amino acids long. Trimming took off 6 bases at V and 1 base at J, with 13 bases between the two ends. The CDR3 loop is CASRKRADSYEQYF. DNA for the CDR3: TGTGCCAGCAGAAAGAGAGCGGATTCCTACGAGCAGTACTTC.

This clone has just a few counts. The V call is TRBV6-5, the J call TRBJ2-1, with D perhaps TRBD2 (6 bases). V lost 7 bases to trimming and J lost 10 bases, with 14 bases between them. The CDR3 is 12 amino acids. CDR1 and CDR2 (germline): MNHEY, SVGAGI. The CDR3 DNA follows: TGTGCCAGCATAGGACTAAACCGAGAGCAGTTCTTC. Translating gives CASIGLNREQFF.

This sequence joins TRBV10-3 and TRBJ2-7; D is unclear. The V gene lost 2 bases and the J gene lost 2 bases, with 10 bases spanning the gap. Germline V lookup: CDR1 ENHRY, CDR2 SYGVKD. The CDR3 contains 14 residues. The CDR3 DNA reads TGTGCCATCAGTGAGCCAGGCAGAACCTACGAGCAGTACTTC. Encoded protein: CAISEPGRTYEQYF.

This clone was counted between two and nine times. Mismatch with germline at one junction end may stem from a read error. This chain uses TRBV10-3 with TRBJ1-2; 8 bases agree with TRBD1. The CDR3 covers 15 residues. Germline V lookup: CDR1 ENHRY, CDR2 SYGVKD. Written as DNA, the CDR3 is TGTGCCATCAGTGAGATAGCAGGGGGCGCAGGTGGCTACCCCTTC. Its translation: CAISEIAGGAGGYPF.

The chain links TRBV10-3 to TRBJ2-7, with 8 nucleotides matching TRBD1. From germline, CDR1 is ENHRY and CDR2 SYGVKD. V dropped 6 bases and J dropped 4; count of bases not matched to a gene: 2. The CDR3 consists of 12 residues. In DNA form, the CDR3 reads TGTGCCATCAGCCACAGGGGGTACGAGCAGTACTTC. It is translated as CAISHRGYEQYF.

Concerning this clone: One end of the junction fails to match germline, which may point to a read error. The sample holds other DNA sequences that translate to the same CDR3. CDR3 loop: CSSSLTTDTQYF. The CDR3 nucleotides read TGTTCCAGCAGCTTGACTACAGATACGCAGTATTTT. This sequence joins TRBV7-9 and TRBJ2-3; D remains unclear. CDR3 length: 12 residues. Germline V gene data show CDR1 as SEHNR and CDR2 as FQNEAQ (reference sequence).

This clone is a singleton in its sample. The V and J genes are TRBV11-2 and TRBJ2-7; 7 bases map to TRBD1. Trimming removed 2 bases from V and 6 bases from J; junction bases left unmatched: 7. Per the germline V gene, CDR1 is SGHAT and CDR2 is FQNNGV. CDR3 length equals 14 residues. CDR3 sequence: CASSLSGDSLEQYF. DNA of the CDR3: TGTGCCAGCAGCTTAAGTGGGGACAGTCTCGAGCAGTACTTC. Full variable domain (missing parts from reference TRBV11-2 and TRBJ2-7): EAGVAQSPRYKIIEKRQSVAFWCNPISGHATLYWYQQILGQGPKLLIQFQNNGVVDDSQLPKDRFSAERLKGVDSTLKIQPAKLEDSAVYLCASSLSGDSLEQYFGPGTRLTVT.

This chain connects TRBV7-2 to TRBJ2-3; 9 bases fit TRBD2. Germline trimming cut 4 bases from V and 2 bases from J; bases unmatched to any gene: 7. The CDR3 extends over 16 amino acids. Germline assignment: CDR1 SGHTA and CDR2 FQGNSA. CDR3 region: CASSSQAGGSTDTQYF. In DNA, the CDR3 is TGTGCCAGCAGCTCCCAAGCGGGGGGCTCCACAGATACGCAGTATTTT.

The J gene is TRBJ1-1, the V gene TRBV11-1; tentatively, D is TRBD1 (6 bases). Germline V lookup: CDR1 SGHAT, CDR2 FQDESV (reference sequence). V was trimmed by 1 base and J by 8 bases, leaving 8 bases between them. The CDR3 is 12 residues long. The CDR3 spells CASSLDRAEAFF. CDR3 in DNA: TGTGCCAGCAGCTTAGACAGGGCCGAAGCTTTCTTT.